This T cell receptor (beta chain) stems from a study of cytomegalovirus exposure and HLA in healthy donors. This clone was recorded once. Its cognate antigen is unknown. Unmatched junction bases numbered 11, after V lost 11 bases and J lost 6 bases. Germline-derived CDR1 and CDR2 are MNHEY and SVGAGI. The CDR3 is 13 amino acids. The study, taken as a whole, reports: Confirmation was obtained in vitro that a few CMV-associated chains are specific for CMV antigens. The study found most TCR sequences rare, yet found some public TCRs in many donors.

Clones were sequenced by immunoSEQ multiplex PCR, and TCRdb holds only the in-frame ones, with some missing. The sample consists of 150,000 to 200,000 clones, 75% to 90% of them appearing once. The sequenced sample was PBMCs. The genes are TRBV6-5 and TRBJ2-7; 9 nucleotides align to TRBD2. The TCR originated in a man younger than 35 in good health and CMV-seropositive. CDR3 amino acids: CAVRREGLIEQYF. The CDR3 bases are TGTGCCGTACGGCGGGAGGGCCTGATCGAGCAGTACTTC.